The 3 T cell receptor beta chains reported below all come from one sample, sequenced in a study of cytomegalovirus exposure and HLA in healthy donors. Some clones are missing from TCRdb's copy, which holds only in-frame ones; the method was immunoSEQ multiplex PCR. The profile covers some 290,000 clones, with 88% appearing a single time and around 0.88% taken by the ten largest. Material: PBMCs. These receptors originate from a man aged 30-40 years in good health and CMV-seronegative.

The table lists this clone with a few counts. The chain joins TRBV19 to TRBJ2-7; 9 bases align to TRBD1. From germline, CDR1 is LNHDA and CDR2 SQIVND (reference sequence). The CDR3 loop spans 15 amino acids. V trimming: 3 bases; J trimming: 4 bases; junction bases outside the gene matches: 7. The CDR3 coding sequence is TGTGCCAGTAGTATTAAGGACAGGGGCGATTACGAGCAGTACTTC. It is translated as CASSIKDRGDYEQYF.

The gene calls are TRBV7-7 and TRBJ1-1; the match to TRBD1 covers 7 bases. V trimming: 3 bases; J trimming: 2 bases; junction bases outside the gene matches: 9. CDR3 length: 16 amino acids. Germline-derived CDR1 and CDR2 are SSHAT and FNYEAQ (reference sequence). CDR3 DNA sequence: TGTGCCAGCAGCTTCAGCCGGGGACAGCCCAACACTGAAGCTTTCTTT. Residues: CASSFSRGQPNTEAFF. Full variable domain (missing parts from reference TRBV7-7 and TRBJ1-1): GAGVSQSPRYKVTKRGQDVTLRCDPISSHATLYWYQQALGQGPEFLTYFNYEAQPDKSGLPSDRFSAERPEGSISTLTIQRTEQRDSAMYRCASSFSRGQPNTEAFFGQGTRLTVV.

The chain uses TRBV18 and TRBJ2-7; possibly TRBD1 for D (6 bases). The CDR3 runs to 15 residues. Trimming took off 1 base at V and 5 bases at J, with 15 bases between the two ends. Germline V gene sequence: CDR1 KGHSH, CDR2 LQKENI. CDR3 amino acids: CASSPRVTGPDEQYF. CDR3 nucleotide sequence: TGTGCCAGCTCACCACGAGTAACAGGGCCGGACGAGCAGTACTTC.